Many counts were recorded for the clone carrying this TCR beta chain. Its specificity is unknown. The data derive from a study of Graves' ophthalmopathy and Graves' hyperthyroidism. RNA transcripts yielded amplified TCR beta CDR3 regions. Following a first-round RT-PCR that used HTBI primers, a second-round multiplex PCR was carried out. One entry per CDR3 protein, called by TCRdb with MiXCR from the multiplex PCR reads. The table includes 200,000 to 250,000 distinct CDR3 sequences, about a fifth detected once. Study outcomes and limitations: Most thyroid clonotypes with frequency above 0.001 were detected in blood too.

Ophthalmopathy donors' eye disease showed moderate-to-severe activity, CAS of at least 3, NOSPECS of at least 4 and duration under 3 months. The ends were cut back, 4 bases at V and 2 bases at J, with 12 bases in the middle. Germline-derived CDR1 and CDR2 are LNHDA and SQIVND (reference sequence). This CDR3 has 15 amino acids. The rearrangement links TRBV19 to TRBJ1-3; TRBD1 is a possible D gene (5 bases). Material for sequencing was peripheral blood. This receptor was obtained from a woman aged 45-65 years with Graves' ophthalmopathy. CDR3 amino acids: CASSKGQVPGNTIYF. The DNA of the CDR3 is TGTGCCAGTAGTAAGGGGCAGGTACCTGGAAACACCATATATTTT.